The present T cell receptor beta chain was sequenced within a study of shared clonotypes between healthy human individuals. About the study: Aged between 18 and 49, the donors were a couple of women and three men.

The data were produced by immunoSEQ multiplex PCR, yet TCRdb's version contains in-frame clones alone and is incomplete. This table has 2,500,000 or so clones, approximately 90% appearing once. The specimen was naive CD4+ T cells from PBMCs. The subset: CD45RA+ positively selected. The sequence came from a man between 18 and 29 years old in good health. Some clones in this sample may be carry-over from other donors' samples.

In DNA form, the CDR3 reads TGTGCCAGCAGGGAACTAGCTTCACCCCTCCACTTT. Translation gives CASRELASPLHF. V usage is TRBV6-5 and J usage is TRBJ1-6, with no clear D. Germline V gene lookup returns CDR1 MNHEY and CDR2 SVGAGI. CDR3 size: 12 residues. Deletions cut 6 bases from V and 9 bases from J, with 9 bases between.